This TCR beta chain was captured in a study of OX40 agonist ivuxolimab in advanced cancers. V lost 1 base to trimming and J lost 1 base, with 7 bases between them. CDR1 LNHNV and CDR2 YYDKDF come from the germline V gene (reference sequence). This CDR3 has 14 amino acids. This table comes from immunoSEQ multiplex PCR, and its TCRdb copy is limited to in-frame clones, with some not included. This sample has about 54,000 clones, with approximately 90% found just once. The TCR sequence derives from an adult with an advanced solid tumor such as melanoma, head and neck, liver or kidney cancer. The chain carries TRBV15 and TRBJ2-5; TRBD1 is a possible D gene (6 bases). The material sequenced was CD4+ or CD8+ T cells sorted from blood, taken in a trial of the OX40 agonist ivuxolimab. CDR3 in amino acids: CATSRVDSQETQYF. The CDR3 nucleotides are TGTGCCACCAGCAGAGTGGACAGCCAAGAGACCCAGTACTTC. Variable domain in full (rest from reference TRBV15 and TRBJ2-5): DAMVIQNPRYQVTQFGKPVTLSCSQTLNHNVMYWYQQKSSQAPKLLFHYYDKDFNNEADTPDNFQSRRPNTSFCFLDIRSPGLGDTAMYLCATSRVDSQETQYFGPGTRLLVL.